The clone carrying this T cell receptor (beta chain) is medium-sized (0.01 to 0.1%) by share. The antigen remains unidentified. This entry is derived from a study of metastatic and nonmetastatic thyroid tumors. Overall study context: Peripheral blood and tumor or nodule samples from malignant and benign thyroid patients were compared. Broader study findings: Compared with benign nodules, malignant thyroid tumors were reported to have significantly higher TCR beta diversity in both blood and tumor.

Nobody among the patients had been given any treatment before thyroid surgery. This CDR3 has 15 residues. The V gene end was trimmed by 7 bases and the J gene end by 2 bases; junction bases not matched to a gene: 10. In the source study's methods: A classifier for distant metastasis in papillary thyroid cancer was constructed using CDR3 differences observed across clinicopathological groups. TCRdb re-called the PCR reads through MiXCR. These V and J calls derive from TCRdb rather than the authors' analysis. Of approximately 20,000 clones in the sample, about 33% were seen once. This chain links TRBV12-3 or TRBV12-4 with TRBJ1-2, with TRBD1 matching 7 bases. This TCR was sampled from a female donor with papillary thyroid cancer or a benign thyroid nodule (not recorded which). Some clones in this sample may be carry-over from other donors' samples. The sample was adjacent normal tissue. The CDR3 reads CASTPGGTVNYGYTF. The CDR3 nucleotides read TGTGCCAGCACCCCAGGCGGGACAGTCAACTATGGCTACACCTTC.